One and the same sample provided the 21 T cell receptor beta chains below, sequenced in a study of blood T cell repertoires in COVID-19. The repertoire was sequenced with immunoSEQ multiplex PCR; TCRdb's copy has only in-frame clones and lacks some. Among approximately 190,000 clones, roughly 85% were seen once, and the ten largest hold 20% to 25%. Sequenced sample: peripheral blood. Receptors were obtained from a man in his sixties with active or convalescent COVID-19.

This clone was picked up a small number of times. The chain recombines TRBV5-1 with TRBJ1-4; D gene ambiguous. The germline V gene has CDR1 SGHRS and CDR2 YFSETQ. The CDR3 spans 15 residues. V was shortened by 4 bases and J by 0 bases, with 10 bases between the two germline ends. The CDR3 region is CASSPGGATNEKLFF. DNA for the CDR3: TGCGCCAGCAGCCCTGGTGGAGCAACTAATGAAAAACTGTTTTTT. Combining the CDR3 with reference TRBV5-1 and TRBJ1-4 gives the whole variable domain KAGVTQTPRYLIKTRGQQVTLSCSPISGHRSVSWYQQTPGQGLQFLFEYFSETQRNKGNFPGRFSGRQFSNSRSEMNVSTLELGDSALYLCASSPGGATNEKLFFGSGTQLSVL.

By sample share, this clone is medium-sized. V is TRBV28 and J is TRBJ2-3; a possible D gene is TRBD2 (5 bases). Germline values: CDR1 MDHEN, CDR2 SYDVKM. The CDR3 loop spans 16 amino acids. V was pared by 3 bases and J by 0 bases, with 13 bases between. The CDR3 reads CASSFLSRLSTDTQYF. The CDR3, as DNA: TGTGCCAGCAGTTTTTTATCCCGACTAAGCACAGATACGCAGTATTTT.

V is TRBV5-5 and J is TRBJ2-7; D possibly corresponds to TRBD2 (6 bases). CDR1 is SGHKS, CDR2 YYEKEE, per germline (reference sequence). Trimming pared 2 bases from V and 2 bases from J, leaving 20 bases between. The CDR3 extends over 17 amino acids. CDR3 sequence reads: CASSLPWGGGKAYEQYF. Written as DNA, the CDR3 is TGTGCCAGCAGCTTACCATGGGGTGGAGGGAAAGCCTACGAGCAGTACTTC. Based on the CDR3 plus reference TRBV5-5 and TRBJ2-7, the full variable domain is DAGVTQSPTHLIKTRGQQVTLRCSPISGHKSVSWYQQVLGQGPQFIFQYYEKEERGRGNFPDRFSARQFPNYSSELNVNALLLGDSALYLCASSLPWGGGKAYEQYFGPGTRLTVT.

V usage is TRBV18 and J usage is TRBJ2-5, with no clear D. Trimming pared 1 base from V and 2 bases from J, leaving 8 bases between. The CDR3 length is 14 residues. Germline V gives CDR1 KGHSH, CDR2 LQKENI. In DNA form, the CDR3 reads TGTGCCAGCTCACCACGATCCAGTCAAGAGACCCAGTACTTC. Amino acids: CASSPRSSQETQYF.

The chain carries TRBV18 and TRBJ1-1, with D possibly matching TRBD1 (5 bases). The germline gives CDR1 KGHSH, CDR2 LQKENI. Trimming took off 4 bases at V and 0 bases at J, with 15 bases between the two ends. This CDR3 is 16 amino acids long. The CDR3 spells CASSRYSGDMNTEAFF. CDR3 bases: TGTGCCAGCTCACGATATTCGGGGGATATGAACACTGAAGCTTTCTTT.

The chain has TRBV2 and TRBJ1-5; D possibly corresponds to TRBD1 (6 bases). Germline V gives CDR1 SNHLY, CDR2 FYNNEI. CDR3 size: 13 residues. V lost 7 bases to trimming and J lost 7 bases, with 14 bases between them. This CDR3 reads CASIGGRAQPQHF. The CDR3 nucleotides are TGTGCCAGCATAGGGGGGAGGGCACAGCCCCAGCATTTT.

With respect to this clone: Here the CDR3 omits its conserved ending phenylalanine or tryptophan, so a read error is the likely source. No DNA is shown, since the ends of the CDR3 on it are uncertain; the CDR3 is the one TCRdb lists. The rearrangement links TRBV2 to TRBJ2-7; whether TRBD2, the table's D call, matches the DNA was not checked. Per the germline V gene, CDR1 is SNHLY and CDR2 is FYNNEI. The CDR3 comprises 12 residues, both ends counted. The CDR3 region is CASSEVPGGLRG.

This chain connects TRBV19 to TRBJ2-3; 7 bases fit TRBD2. Germline CDR1 is LNHDA and CDR2 is SQIVND (reference sequence). This CDR3 is 15 amino acids long. J lost 4 bases, V lost 7 bases, and 11 bases had no gene match. The CDR3 here is CASTGWSGRADTQYF. In DNA, the CDR3 is TGTGCCAGTACCGGGTGGTCAGGGAGGGCAGATACGCAGTATTTT. Full variable domain (rest looked up from reference TRBV19 and TRBJ2-3): DGGITQSPKYLFRKEGQNVTLSCEQNLNHDAMYWYRQDPGQGLRLIYYSQIVNDFQKGDIAEGYSVSREKKESFPLTVTSAQKNPTAFYLCASTGWSGRADTQYFGPGTRLTVL.

The chain uses TRBV11-2 and TRBJ2-1; 13 nucleotides match TRBD2. V trimming: 4 bases; J trimming: 4 bases; junction bases outside the gene matches: 4. CDR1 is SGHAT, CDR2 FQNNGV, per germline. This CDR3 comprises 16 residues. The CDR3 coding sequence is TGTGCCAGCAGCTACCGGACTAGCGGGGGATACAATGAGCAGTTCTTC. Translating it yields CASSYRTSGGYNEQFF. Filled out from reference TRBV11-2 and TRBJ2-1, the complete variable domain reads EAGVAQSPRYKIIEKRQSVAFWCNPISGHATLYWYQQILGQGPKLLIQFQNNGVVDDSQLPKDRFSAERLKGVDSTLKIQPAKLEDSAVYLCASSYRTSGGYNEQFFGPGTRLTVL.

The V call is TRBV11-2, the J call TRBJ2-5, with a weak D call TRBD2 (6 bases). There are 16 residues in the CDR3. CDR1 SGHAT and CDR2 FQNNGV come from the germline V gene. Trimming pared 5 bases from V and 2 bases from J, leaving 18 bases between. The CDR3 is CASSLMAGLGQETQYF. The CDR3 coding sequence is TGTGCCAGCAGCCTCATGGCGGGATTGGGACAAGAGACCCAGTACTTC.

The CDR3 region is CASRRGYNEKLFF. CDR3 coding DNA: TGTGCCAGCAGACGCGGGTATAATGAAAAACTGTTTTTT. The genes are TRBV6-5 and TRBJ1-4; no clear D gene. Germline assignment: CDR1 MNHEY and CDR2 SVGAGI. V lost 6 bases and J 4 bases, leaving 9 bases between the germline ends. The CDR3 runs to 13 residues.

About this clone itself: The sample holds other DNA sequences that translate to the same CDR3. The chain has TRBV7-9 and TRBJ2-7; D is perhaps TRBD1 (5 bases). V was pared by 5 bases and J by 0 bases, with 8 bases between. Germline assignment: CDR1 SEHNR and CDR2 FQNEAQ (reference sequence). There are 13 residues in the CDR3. The CDR3 reads CASSRDSSYEQYF. As DNA, the CDR3 is TGTGCCAGCAGCCGCGACAGCTCCTACGAGCAGTACTTC.

The chain uses TRBV7-9 and TRBJ2-7; tentative D call: TRBD1 (5 bases). The CDR3 sequence is 14 residues long. CDR1 and CDR2 from the germline V gene are SEHNR and FQNEAQ (reference sequence). The V end lost 1 base, the J end lost 7 bases, and 14 bases lay between the germline ends. Here the CDR3 DNA reads TGTGCCAGCAGCTTAGTGGGGCCCTCAAAGGAGCAGTACTTC. Its protein is CASSLVGPSKEQYF.

This sequence joins TRBV24-1 and TRBJ1-3; 8 bases align to TRBD1. Germline V gives CDR1 KGHDR, CDR2 SFDVKD. V was pared by 1 base and J by 7 bases, with 5 bases of the junction left unmatched. This CDR3 region has 15 residues. The CDR3: CATSDFWRQGNTIYF. In DNA, the CDR3 is TGTGCCACCAGTGATTTTTGGAGACAGGGGAACACCATATATTTT.

This clone was found once. V is TRBV5-1 and J is TRBJ2-7; tentative D call: TRBD1 (5 bases). The CDR3 is 16 amino acids. V was trimmed by 0 bases and J by 3 bases, leaving 16 bases between them. Per the germline V gene, CDR1 is SGHRS and CDR2 is YFSETQ. The CDR3 sequence: CASSLAARQQGYEQYF. The CDR3 coding sequence is TGCGCCAGCAGCTTGGCCGCGAGACAGCAGGGCTACGAGCAGTACTTC. The entire variable domain, with the rest obtained from reference TRBV5-1 and TRBJ2-7, is as follows: KAGVTQTPRYLIKTRGQQVTLSCSPISGHRSVSWYQQTPGQGLQFLFEYFSETQRNKGNFPGRFSGRQFSNSRSEMNVSTLELGDSALYLCASSLAARQQGYEQYFGPGTRLTVT.

This clone appeared a few times. The chain has TRBV5-4 and TRBJ2-2; no reliable D call. Per the germline V gene, CDR1 is SGHNT and CDR2 is YYREEE (reference sequence). With 4 bases removed from V and 6 bases from J, the gap between germline ends came to 10 bases. CDR3 length: 13 amino acids. CDR3 loop: CASSRGEAGELFF. The DNA for the CDR3 is TGTGCCAGCAGCCGTGGTGAGGCCGGGGAGCTGTTTTTT.

The rearrangement joins TRBV6-5 to TRBJ1-2; 8 bases align to TRBD1. Germline V lookup: CDR1 MNHEY, CDR2 SVGAGI. The CDR3 is made up of 15 amino acids. V dropped 6 bases and J dropped 7; count of bases not matched to a gene: 13. CDR3: CASSSTNQGARGYTF. DNA of the CDR3: TGTGCCAGCAGCTCCACGAACCAGGGGGCGCGTGGCTACACCTTC.

The chain recombines TRBV5-8 with TRBJ1-5, with 11 positions matching TRBD1. Germline-derived CDR1 and CDR2 are SGHTS and YDEGEE. The V segment lost 4 bases and the J segment 7 bases; nucleotides outside the gene matches: 7. This CDR3 is 15 amino acids long. DNA for the CDR3: TGTGCCAGCAGCGGGGGACAGGGGGTCGGACAGCCCCAGCATTTT. Encoded protein: CASSGGQGVGQPQHF.

Only a few counts were recorded for this clone. The chain couples TRBV19 to TRBJ1-3; D is unresolved. Trimming removed 5 bases at V and 3 bases at J, with 11 bases between. The CDR3 sequence is 14 residues long. The germline V gene has CDR1 LNHDA and CDR2 SQIVND (reference sequence). The CDR3 sequence is CASSDRHVGNTIYF. The CDR3 bases are TGTGCCAGTAGTGACCGACATGTTGGAAACACCATATATTTT.

This clone has a single count. V is TRBV6-6 and J is TRBJ2-4, with no clear D. Trimming cost V 6 bases and J 0 bases, with 12 bases left between them. The CDR3 has 15 amino acids. The germline CDR1 and CDR2 sequences are MNHNY and SVGAGI (reference sequence). CDR3 region: CASSRSRLAKNIQYF. For the CDR3, the DNA is TGTGCCAGCAGCAGATCGAGGTTAGCCAAAAACATTCAGTACTTC.

The J gene is TRBJ2-5, the V gene TRBV6-5; the D gene is possibly TRBD2 (6 bases). The CDR3 consists of 15 residues. CDR1 and CDR2 from the germline V gene are MNHEY and SVGAGI. Deletions cut 5 bases from V and 2 bases from J, with 15 bases between. As DNA, the CDR3 is TGTGCCAGCAGTACTGGGGGAGGCCTACAAGAGACCCAGTACTTC. Amino acid sequence: CASSTGGGLQETQYF.